This T cell receptor beta chain was profiled in a study of cytomegalovirus exposure and HLA in healthy donors (TCRdb year 2017). Context from the whole study: According to an earlier analysis of around 600 of the donors, some 170 million T cells yielded roughly 110 million unique TCR beta sequences and around 280 Gb of sequence data. All discovery cohort repertoires had been generated using a single sequencing platform. A separate validation cohort of more than 100 different subjects was used in addition to the roughly 620-subject first cohort. Using immunosequencing, the study profiled T cell repertoires from around 680 subjects and related those repertoires to cytomegalovirus serostatus. On average, roughly 200,000 unique TCR beta nucleotide sequences were sequenced per donor among 300 to 500 genotyped donors of the cohort, with 15% to 20% of those sequences being non-productive. An early release covering some 640 HLA-typed donors comprised about 300 gigabases of sequencing data and roughly 85 million unique TCR sequences. To predict cytomegalovirus infection status, the study brought together high-throughput TCR immunosequencing, statistical association of individual TCRs with disease status, and machine learning. Genome-wide SNP genotypes for about 65% of the 666 donors were used in a later genetic analysis, which treated that subset as a discovery cohort. A handful of DR-DQ haplotypes were treated as single units for association and clustering because of strong linkage in the cohort. The study was designed to test whether signatures of past pathogen exposure could be identified by cataloging public T cell receptors. To study patterns of TCR occurrence, a later analysis re-analyzed previously published TCR beta repertoires from several hundred donors and added high-resolution HLA genotyping. Donor age, sex, ethnicity and CMV serostatus were compiled alongside the repertoire data. An earlier analysis of a few hundred of the donors applied high-throughput TCR beta sequencing to assess whether each TCR beta V gene segment acted as functional or pseudogenic. Of the 398 genotyped donors, approximately 83% fell in the genetic ancestry cluster associated with self-reported Caucasian donors. HLA typing covered class I and class II loci at four-digit resolution. Rather than using new phenotypic data, the later analysis identified candidate immune exposures from TCR beta sequences and from how often those sequences occurred across donors. Typing coverage varied by locus: roughly 629-640 donors for A, B, C, DRB1 and DQB1; roughly 560 for DQA1; nearly 610 for DPA1; 400 to 480 for DPB1. The paper's findings and limits, for the study overall: At a false discovery rate of 0.05, a later analysis linked under 20,000 TCR beta sequences to specific HLA alleles. Seventeen rarely observed V segments, including chromosome 9 orphons, were excluded from the earlier analysis of several hundred of the donors because counts were too low. A group of highly shared sequence variants was considered likely to be a technical artifact of the sequencing pipeline. In a later analysis, most CMV-associated TCR beta chains were found to appear HLA-restricted, with HLA associations seemingly driven largely by CMV exposure. The authors suggested that the approach could potentially be generalized to other disease states and immunological phenotypes. A few of the identified cytomegalovirus-associated TCR beta chains were confirmed in vitro to be specific for cytomegalovirus antigens. Immune exposure information for the cohort was limited to CMV serostatus. The classifier was reported to diagnose cytomegalovirus status with high specificity and sensitivity in both the original and validation cohorts. In a later genetic analysis, fewer N-insertions in productive TCRs were reported among donors in an Asian-associated ancestry cluster than the roughly 700-donor mean. V-gene and J-gene trimming of TCR beta chains was associated with a missense DCLRE1C variant in a later genetic analysis, and the association was replicated in an independent cohort. A further reported finding was that TCR beta sequences accurately predicted the HLA-A and HLA-B alleles for most subjects in the first cohort. Most TCR sequences were seen in very few donors, while some public TCRs were found in many individuals. Because HLA typing was unavailable for some donors at each locus, only the typed subset was used in association tests. The study listed 150 to 200 TCR beta chains as associated with cytomegalovirus. In this cohort, only TCR beta chains were sequenced, and detectable features were limited by the absence of alpha or paired-chain data. Assigning TCR associations to individual alleles was difficult when HLA alleles, especially DR and DQ, strongly co-occurred. According to a later analysis, parvovirus B19, influenza, CMV and Epstein-Barr virus appeared linked to several top co-occurrence clusters. Broadly in line with IMGT annotations, most TCR beta V segments showed up in productive rearrangements about 87% or about 30% of the time in an earlier analysis of 587 of the donors. In a later analysis, the rate of TCR association differed among HLA loci, with DRB1 alleles having the most associated TCRs and HLA-C alleles having the fewest. Sequencing depth was assumed to be roughly uniform across donors in the presence/absence analyses, though that assumption may not hold. In a later analysis, HLA-associated TCR beta chains showed more clonal expansion and lower generation probabilities than non-associated chains that were equally common. Correlated functional status among segregating V segments might reflect linkage disequilibrium, but an unknown experimental factor could not be ruled out.

In total, more than 500 healthy bone marrow donors made up the cohort. At the time of sampling, all cohort members were nominally healthy, though unrecorded immune exposures were likely present. The donor was CMV seronegative and belonged to the group of over 300 seronegative cohort members. A peripheral blood sample was collected from each donor, and TCR beta sequencing was performed on peripheral blood mononuclear cells. Genomic DNA was extracted from the blood cell samples with the Qiagen DNeasy Blood Extraction Kit. The library was prepared using the immunoSEQ multiplex PCR assay. The multiplex PCR relied on a mix of 60 forward primers for TCR Vbeta segments and 13 reverse primers for TCR Jbeta segments. Amplification of the CDR3 region of rearranged TCR beta genes was performed with a multiplex PCR assay on genomic DNA. On the Illumina HiSeq System, the amplified TCR beta libraries were sequenced as 87-base-pair reads. The study's processing was this. In a later analysis, about 80 million unique TCR beta chains were counted across the roughly 610 repertoires, and approximately 11 million of these chains were shared by at least two donors. A nearest-neighbor algorithm error-corrected the raw reads and collapsed the reads into unique sequences, merging closely related sequences to remove PCR and sequencing errors. V, D and J gene segments were assigned by aligning CDR3 sequences to IMGT reference sequences. For a sequence to be retained, a match of at least six nucleotides was required to both a V gene segment and a J gene segment. A rearrangement counted as productive if the CDR3 had no stop codons and remained in frame with V and J, and every other rearrangement counted as non-productive. CDR3 was defined by IMGT convention, running from the second conserved V-encoded cysteine to the conserved J-encoded phenylalanine. The earlier analysis of around 640 of the donors excluded sequences that lacked an unambiguous match to a single V gene segment. In an earlier analysis of about 590 of the donors, a V segment was called functional when productive rearrangements were above 56.7%, and segregating when the standard deviation between donors exceeded 5%. To diagnose cytomegalovirus status from the catalog of TCR beta chain sequences, a statistical classification framework was built. V and J gene assignment, in a later analysis, came from comparing TCR nucleotide sequences with IMGT/GENE-DB human TR gene sequences. A later analysis assigned CDR3 sequences and most-parsimonious VDJ recombination scenarios with the TCRdist pipeline. In a later analysis, each TCR beta chain was defined by its CDR3 amino acid sequence together with its V-gene family, and reads lacking a unique V-gene family were excluded. In a later analysis, 450 to 600 highly shared, low-generation-probability nucleotide sequences were removed to address suspected cross-contamination and a sequencing artifact. In a later analysis, a clonal expansion index was calculated for each public chain from normalized within-repertoire ranks of inferred template counts. In a later analysis, generation probabilities were computed using a VDJ recombination model fitted to out-of-frame rearrangements, and the results were checked against IGoR. Hypergeometric tests were used in a later analysis to score TCR-TCR, TCR-HLA and TCR-CMV co-occurrence, with a repertoire-size bias correction applied to the TCR pairs. In a later analysis, false discovery rates were estimated by permuting HLA or CMV assignments 20 times. A later analysis grouped co-occurring TCRs with DBSCAN, adding TCRdist sequence similarity when clustering within HLA-allele-positive subsets. Repertoires with fewer than 30,000 or more than 120,000 public chains were left out of co-occurrence clustering, as were roughly five repertoires with anomalous nucleotide sharing. Imported from immuneACCESS, the table was reduced by TCRdb to in-frame sequences with V and J called. These copies leave out some clones; in studies compared against another copy, an unresolved V gene accounts for under half, and the cause of the remainder is not known. Clonal size and the V and J genes are those of that table, whereas D and trimming came from the DNA. In all, the sample holds 160,000 or so clones, and about four fifths of those were seen once. In total, the top ten clones hold around 4.3% of the sample.

For this clone: Its specific antigen is unknown. No clone much larger than this one lies a single base away; base qualities are absent.

Material for sequencing was PBMCs. The sequence was collected from a man aged 25-45 years in good health and CMV-seronegative.

The CDR3 here reads CASSQVDTPPSYEQYF. The base sequence is TGCGCCAGCAGCCAAGTTGACACTCCTCCCTCCTACGAGCAGTACTTC. Recombination connected TRBV4-1 to TRBJ2-7, with the D gene not clear enough to name. V is clipped by 1 base and J by 0 bases, and the sequence between their germline boundaries is 13 bases long. The germline V gene supplies CDR1 MGHRA and CDR2 YSYEKL. From the cysteine through the phenylalanine, the CDR3 covers 16 amino acids. The retained sequence is limited to the CDR3, 48 bases, with the frame set at the first base.